This T cell receptor beta chain appears in the sequencing data of a study of T-cell reconstitution after alpha-beta-depleted transplantation in children. General study results and limits: Newly produced T cells mostly provided counts and TCRbeta diversity after one year, as hyperexpanded clones declined.

A remark on this clonotype: Antigen: not known.

Per germline, CDR1 LGHNA and CDR2 YNFKEQ. V was shortened by 0 bases and J by 3 bases, with 11 bases between the two germline ends. This CDR3 spans 16 amino acids. TCRbeta library construction was performed incorporating unique molecular identifiers. TCRdb re-called the PCR reads with MiXCR, one entry per CDR3 protein. The sample lists 300,000 to 400,000 distinct CDR3 sequences; roughly 17% were seen once. This chain links TRBV4-2 with TRBJ2-2; possibly TRBD1 for D (6 bases). This specimen was PBMCs, mostly from graft donor cells, taken 360 days after TCRalphabeta/CD19-depleted stem cell transplant. This clonotype was obtained from a male patient between 2 and 9 years old who had a stem cell transplant for acute lymphoblastic leukemia, so the T cells may come from the graft donor. The CDR3 loop reads CASSQEEQGYTGELFF. CDR3 in DNA: TGTGCCAGCAGCCAAGAGGAGCAGGGGTACACCGGGGAGCTGTTTTTT.